This T cell receptor beta chain was captured by sequencing in a study of healthy donors' naive CD4 and CD8 T cells. For this clonotype: Its target is not known.

Starting from 450 to 550 ng of total RNA, TCR libraries were made with linear amplification. In the original workflow: From 4 to 6 healthy donors, approximately 79,000 rearranged TCR alpha transcripts were sequenced. TCRdb processed the reads anew with MiXCR; each CDR3 protein has one entry. V and J calls and clone size were set by TCRdb, not the authors. The sample has roughly 200,000 distinct CDR3 sequences; 65% to 75% are singletons. General study points: A reported CD4+/CD8+ bias affected most V and J genes in naive cells. Possible naive T cell homeostatic proliferation bias remained unaddressed.

Looked up from germline, CDR1 is DFQATT and CDR2 is SNEGSKA (reference sequence). V dropped 6 bases and J dropped 9; count of bases not matched to a gene: 10. The length of the CDR3 is 15 residues. The receptor was derived from a pool of human donors in good health; the sample pools cells from several healthy donors. J is TRBJ2-1 and V is TRBV20-1, with 14 bases matching TRBD2. Sequenced material: naive CD4+ and CD8+ T cells sorted from blood, pooled from several donors. The CDR3 region is CSATRPGLAGGEQFF. The DNA for the CDR3 is TGCAGTGCAACACGACCAGGACTAGCGGGAGGTGAGCAGTTCTTC.